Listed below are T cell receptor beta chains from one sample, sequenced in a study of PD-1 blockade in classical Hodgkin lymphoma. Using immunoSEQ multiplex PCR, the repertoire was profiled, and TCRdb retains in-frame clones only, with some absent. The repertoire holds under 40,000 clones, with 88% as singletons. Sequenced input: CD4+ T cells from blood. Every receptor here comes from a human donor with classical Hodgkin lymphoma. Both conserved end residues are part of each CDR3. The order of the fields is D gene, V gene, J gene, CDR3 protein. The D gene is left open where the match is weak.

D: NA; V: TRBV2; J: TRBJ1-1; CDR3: CASSGFGGPEAFF
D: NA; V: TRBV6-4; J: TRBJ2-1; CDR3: CASSQQGGSYNEQFF
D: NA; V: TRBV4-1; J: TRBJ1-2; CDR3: CASSQGRVYGYTF
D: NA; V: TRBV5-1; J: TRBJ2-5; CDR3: CASSLPGTQETQYF
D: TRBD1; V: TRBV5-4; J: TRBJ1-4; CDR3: CASTLTGGAGNEKLFF
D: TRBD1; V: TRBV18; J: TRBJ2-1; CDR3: CASSPPGGTVSYNEQFF
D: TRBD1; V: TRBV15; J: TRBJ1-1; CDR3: CATSRGDRDGTEAFF
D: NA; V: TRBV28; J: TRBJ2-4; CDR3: CASSPKGSLAKNIQYF
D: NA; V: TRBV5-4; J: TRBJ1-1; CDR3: CASSLELDTEAFF
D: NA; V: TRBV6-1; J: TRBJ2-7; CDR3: CASSDGVSGPFEQYF
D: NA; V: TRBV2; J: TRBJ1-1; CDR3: CASSEVSGTEAFF
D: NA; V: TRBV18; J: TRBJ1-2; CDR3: CASSPSRWGENTF
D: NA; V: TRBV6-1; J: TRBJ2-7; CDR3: CASSDRFLSYEQYF
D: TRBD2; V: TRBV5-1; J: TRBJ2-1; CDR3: CASSLAGGDNEQFF
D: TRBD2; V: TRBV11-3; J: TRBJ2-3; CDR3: CASSLEFGGAGGRQYF
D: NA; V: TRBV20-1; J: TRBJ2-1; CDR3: CSARDNEQFF
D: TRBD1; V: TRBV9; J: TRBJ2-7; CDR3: CASSRGQGAYEQYF
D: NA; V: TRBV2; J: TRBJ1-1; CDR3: CASSEALPPQGYNTEAFF
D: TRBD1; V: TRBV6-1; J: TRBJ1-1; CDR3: CASSRSTGANTEAFF
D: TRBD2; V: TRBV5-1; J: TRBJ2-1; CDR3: CASSLDPAGTSGFNEQFF
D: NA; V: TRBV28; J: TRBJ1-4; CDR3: CASSLVATNEKLFF
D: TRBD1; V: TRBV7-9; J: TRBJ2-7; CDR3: CASSLNRDRGEQYF
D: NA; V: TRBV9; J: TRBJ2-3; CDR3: CASSLRDFHTDTQYF
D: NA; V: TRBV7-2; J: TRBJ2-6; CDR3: CASSFPVAPSGANVLTF
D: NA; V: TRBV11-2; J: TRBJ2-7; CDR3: CASSIGRRVYEQYF
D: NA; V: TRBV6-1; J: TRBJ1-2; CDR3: CASSERDRGGYTF
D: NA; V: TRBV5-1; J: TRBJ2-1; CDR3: CASSSLGDGRGSYNEQFF
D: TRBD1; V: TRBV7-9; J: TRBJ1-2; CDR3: CASSLVPGQGDYGYTF
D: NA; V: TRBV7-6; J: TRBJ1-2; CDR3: CASSSTGYSGYTF
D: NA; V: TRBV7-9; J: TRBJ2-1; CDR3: CASSLLNEQFF
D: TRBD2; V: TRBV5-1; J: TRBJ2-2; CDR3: CASSLGAGSTGELFF
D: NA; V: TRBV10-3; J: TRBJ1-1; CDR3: CAISGRGREAFF
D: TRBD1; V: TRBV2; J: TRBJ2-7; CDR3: CASSTGTVTYEQYF
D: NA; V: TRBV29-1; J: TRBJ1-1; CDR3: CSGEKGRGEAFF
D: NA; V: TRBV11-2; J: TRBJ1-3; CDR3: CASSLELTGSGNTIYF
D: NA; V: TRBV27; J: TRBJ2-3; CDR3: CASSPSGTDTQYF
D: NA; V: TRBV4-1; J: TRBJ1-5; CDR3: CASSQGTAGFEPQHF
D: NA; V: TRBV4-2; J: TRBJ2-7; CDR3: CASSQAPGPYEQYF
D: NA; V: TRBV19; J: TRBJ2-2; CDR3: CASSMGKAGELFF
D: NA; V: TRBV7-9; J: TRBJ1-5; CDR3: CASSPISGNQPQHF
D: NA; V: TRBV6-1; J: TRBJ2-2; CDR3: CASGVGGANTGELFF
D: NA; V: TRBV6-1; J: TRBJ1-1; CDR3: CASSEALGVYTEAFF
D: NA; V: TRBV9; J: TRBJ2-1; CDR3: CASSVAEGSYNEQFF
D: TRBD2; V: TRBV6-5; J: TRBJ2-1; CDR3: CASRRLAGDKNEQFF
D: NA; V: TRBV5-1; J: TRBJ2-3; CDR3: CASSLTFRSTDTQYF
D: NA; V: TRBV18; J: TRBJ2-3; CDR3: CASSPPTTTDTQYF
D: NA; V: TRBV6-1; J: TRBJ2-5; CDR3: CASSEIGVLGPQETQYF
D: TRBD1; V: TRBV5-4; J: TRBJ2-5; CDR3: CASRFKGAETQYF
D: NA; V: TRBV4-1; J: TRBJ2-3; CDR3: CASSQVPVSTDTQYF
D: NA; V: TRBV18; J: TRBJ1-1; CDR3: CASSPPMGRDTEAFF
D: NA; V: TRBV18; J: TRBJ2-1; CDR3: CASSPPSEGTEQFF
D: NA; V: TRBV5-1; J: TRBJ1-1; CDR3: CASSWGGTEAFF
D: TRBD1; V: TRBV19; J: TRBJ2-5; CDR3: CASSRGQGVGETQYF
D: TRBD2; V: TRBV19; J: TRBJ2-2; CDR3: CASEASTSGTSGGGTGELFF
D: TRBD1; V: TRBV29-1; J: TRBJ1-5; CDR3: CSVGWGQGNQPQHF
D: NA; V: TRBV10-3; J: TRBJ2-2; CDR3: CAISDDPLELFF
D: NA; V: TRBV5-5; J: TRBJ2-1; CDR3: CASSLGRNEQFF